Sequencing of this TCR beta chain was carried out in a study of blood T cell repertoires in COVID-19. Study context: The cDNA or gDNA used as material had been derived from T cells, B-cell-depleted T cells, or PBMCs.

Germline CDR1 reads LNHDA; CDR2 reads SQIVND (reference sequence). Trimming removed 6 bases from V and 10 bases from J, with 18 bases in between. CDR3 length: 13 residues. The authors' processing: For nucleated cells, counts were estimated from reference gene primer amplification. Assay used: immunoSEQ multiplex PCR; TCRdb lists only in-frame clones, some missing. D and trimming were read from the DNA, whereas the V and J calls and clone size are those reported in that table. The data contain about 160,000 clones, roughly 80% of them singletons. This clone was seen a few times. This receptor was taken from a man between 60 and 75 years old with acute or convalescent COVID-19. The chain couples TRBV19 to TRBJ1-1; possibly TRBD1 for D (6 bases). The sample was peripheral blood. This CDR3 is CASSQKPGEGAFF. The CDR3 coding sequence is TGTGCCAGTAGCCAAAAACCAGGGGAAGGAGCTTTCTTT.